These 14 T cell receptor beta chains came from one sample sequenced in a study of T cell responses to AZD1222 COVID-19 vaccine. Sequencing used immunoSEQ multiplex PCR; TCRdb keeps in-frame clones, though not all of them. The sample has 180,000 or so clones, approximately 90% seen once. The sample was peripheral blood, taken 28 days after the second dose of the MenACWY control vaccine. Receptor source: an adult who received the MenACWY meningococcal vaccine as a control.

The CDR3: CASSPDSEAFF. The CDR3 coding sequence is TGTGCCAGCAGCCCCGACAGCGAAGCTTTCTTT. The chain links TRBV7-9 to TRBJ1-1, with D tentatively TRBD1 (5 bases). The CDR3 loop spans 11 amino acids. In germline, CDR1 is SEHNR, CDR2 FQNEAQ (reference sequence). Trimming removed 5 bases from V and 8 bases from J, with 9 bases in between.

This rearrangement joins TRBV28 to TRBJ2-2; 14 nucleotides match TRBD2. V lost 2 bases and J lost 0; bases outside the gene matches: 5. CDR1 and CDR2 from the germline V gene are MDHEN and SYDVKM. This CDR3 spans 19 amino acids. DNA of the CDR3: TGTGCCAGCAGTTTAGCGGGACTAGCGGGAGCTACGAACACCGGGGAGCTGTTTTTT. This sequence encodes CASSLAGLAGATNTGELFF.

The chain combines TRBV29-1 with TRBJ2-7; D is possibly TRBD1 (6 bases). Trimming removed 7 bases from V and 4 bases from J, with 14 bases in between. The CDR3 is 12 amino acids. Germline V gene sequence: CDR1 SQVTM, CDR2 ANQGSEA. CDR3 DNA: TGCAGCGGGGGACACCAACCATACGAGCAGTACTTC. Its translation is CSGGHQPYEQYF.

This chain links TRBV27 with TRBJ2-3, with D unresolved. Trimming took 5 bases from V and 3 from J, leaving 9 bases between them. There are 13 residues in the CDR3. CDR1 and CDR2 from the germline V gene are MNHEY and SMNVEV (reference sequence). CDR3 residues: CASSPVETDTQYF. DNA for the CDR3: TGTGCCAGCAGTCCGGTAGAAACAGATACGCAGTATTTT.

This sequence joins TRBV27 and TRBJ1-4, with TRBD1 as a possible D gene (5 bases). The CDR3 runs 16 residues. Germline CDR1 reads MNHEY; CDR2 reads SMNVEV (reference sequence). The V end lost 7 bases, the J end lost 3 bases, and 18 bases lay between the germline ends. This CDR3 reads CASKLLTTAPNEKLFF. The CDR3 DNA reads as TGTGCCAGCAAACTATTAACGACAGCCCCTAATGAAAAACTGTTTTTT.

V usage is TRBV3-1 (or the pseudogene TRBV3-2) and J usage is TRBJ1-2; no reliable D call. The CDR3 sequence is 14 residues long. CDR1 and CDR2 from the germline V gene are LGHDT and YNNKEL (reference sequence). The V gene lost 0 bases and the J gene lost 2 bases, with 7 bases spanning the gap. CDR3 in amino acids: CASSQEDTNYGYTF. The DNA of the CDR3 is TGTGCCAGCAGCCAAGAAGACACCAACTATGGCTACACCTTC.

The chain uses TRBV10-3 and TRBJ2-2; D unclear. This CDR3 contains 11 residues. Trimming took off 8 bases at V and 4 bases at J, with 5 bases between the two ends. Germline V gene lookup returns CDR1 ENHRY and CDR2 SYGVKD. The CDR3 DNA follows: TGTGCCATCCGGGTCACCGGGGAGCTGTTTTTT. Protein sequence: CAIRVTGELFF.

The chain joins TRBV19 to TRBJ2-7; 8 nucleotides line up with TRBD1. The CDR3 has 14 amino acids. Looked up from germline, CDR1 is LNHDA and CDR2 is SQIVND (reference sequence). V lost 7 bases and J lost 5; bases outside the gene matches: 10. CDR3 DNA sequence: TGTGCCAGTACCCCGCGGGCAGGGGGCGACGAGCAGTACTTC. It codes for CASTPRAGGDEQYF.

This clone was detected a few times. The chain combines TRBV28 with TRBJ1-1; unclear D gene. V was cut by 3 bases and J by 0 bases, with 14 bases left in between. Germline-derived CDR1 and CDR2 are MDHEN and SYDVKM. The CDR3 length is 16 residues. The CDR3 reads CASSFRLGGLNTEAFF. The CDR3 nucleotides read TGTGCCAGCAGTTTTCGGCTAGGAGGGCTGAACACTGAAGCTTTCTTT.

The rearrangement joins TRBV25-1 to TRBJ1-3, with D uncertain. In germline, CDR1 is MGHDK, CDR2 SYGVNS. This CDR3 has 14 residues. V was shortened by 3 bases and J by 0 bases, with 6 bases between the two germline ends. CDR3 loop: CASSDRVSGNTIYF. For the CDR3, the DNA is TGTGCCAGCAGTGACCGGGTCTCTGGAAACACCATATATTTT.

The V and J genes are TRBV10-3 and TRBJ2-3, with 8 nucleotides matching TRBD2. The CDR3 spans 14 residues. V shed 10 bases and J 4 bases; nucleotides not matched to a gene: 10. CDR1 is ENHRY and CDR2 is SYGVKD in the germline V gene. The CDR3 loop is CATLAGVSADTQYF. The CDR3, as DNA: TGTGCCACCCTAGCGGGCGTCAGCGCAGATACGCAGTATTTT.

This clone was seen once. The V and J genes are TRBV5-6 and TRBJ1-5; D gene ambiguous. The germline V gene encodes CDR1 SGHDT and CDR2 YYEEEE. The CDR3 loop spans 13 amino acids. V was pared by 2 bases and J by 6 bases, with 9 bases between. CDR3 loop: CASSFSGGQPQHF. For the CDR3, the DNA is TGTGCCAGCAGCTTCTCAGGTGGTCAGCCCCAGCATTTT.

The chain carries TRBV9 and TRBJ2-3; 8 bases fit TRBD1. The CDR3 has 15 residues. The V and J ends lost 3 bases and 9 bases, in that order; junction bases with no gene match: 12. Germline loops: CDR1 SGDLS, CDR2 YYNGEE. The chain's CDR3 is CASSGQGARGETQYF. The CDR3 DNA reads TGTGCCAGCAGCGGCCAGGGGGCTAGAGGGGAGACGCAGTATTTT.

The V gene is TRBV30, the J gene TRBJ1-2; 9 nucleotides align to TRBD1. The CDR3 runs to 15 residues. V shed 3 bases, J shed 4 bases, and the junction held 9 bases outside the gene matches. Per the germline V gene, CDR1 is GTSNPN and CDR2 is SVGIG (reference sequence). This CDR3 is CAWRDRDREPYGYTF. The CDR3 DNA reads TGTGCCTGGAGAGACCGGGACAGGGAACCCTATGGCTACACCTTC.